What follows are 29 T cell receptor beta chains derived from one specimen sequenced in a study of T-cell reconstitution after alpha-beta-depleted transplantation in children. For TCRbeta, the library was prepared with unique molecular identifiers. TCRdb reprocessed the PCR reads with MiXCR, giving one entry per CDR3 protein. The sample consists of 40,000 to 55,000 distinct CDR3 sequences, 5.5% to 7.5% of them appearing once. The sample in question was PBMCs, mostly from graft donor cells, obtained 60 days after TCRalphabeta/CD19-depleted stem cell transplant. Receptors were obtained from a female patient aged 2 to 10 who had a stem cell transplant for aplastic anemia, so the T cells may come from the graft donor.

This clonotype was seen at least ten times. The chain couples TRBV20-1 to TRBJ2-3, with 10 bases matching TRBD2. This CDR3 comprises 16 residues. V lost 0 bases and J lost 4; bases outside the gene matches: 7. Germline V CDR1 and CDR2: DFQATT, SNEGSKA (reference sequence). The CDR3 spells CSARDVAGGGPDTQYF. In DNA form, the CDR3 reads TGCAGTGCTAGAGATGTAGCGGGGGGTGGGCCAGATACGCAGTATTTT.

The V gene is TRBV21-1, the J gene TRBJ2-1; the table assigns TRBD2, which was not confirmed against the DNA. TRBV21-1 is termed a pseudogene. The CDR3 is 18 amino acids. The DNA for the CDR3 is TGTGCCAGCAACCAAACCGGGACTAGCGGGAGTCCCTACAATGAGCAGTTCTTC. Amino acids: CASNQTGTSGSPYNEQFF.

The table lists this clonotype with many counts. The chain employs TRBV4-1 and TRBJ2-3; D gene ambiguous. V lost 1 base to trimming and J lost 4 bases, with 12 bases between them. Germline assignment: CDR1 MGHRA and CDR2 YSYEKL. This CDR3 spans 15 amino acids. DNA of the CDR3: TGCGCCAGCAGCCAAGGTTCCCCCTACCCAGATACGCAGTATTTT. Protein product: CASSQGSPYPDTQYF.

In its sample, this clonotype was seen many times. V usage is TRBV5-1 and J usage is TRBJ2-5; D possibly corresponds to TRBD2 (6 bases). Germline V gene data show CDR1 as SGHRS and CDR2 as YFSETQ. Trimming stripped 4 bases from V and 2 bases from J, with 15 bases between. The CDR3 has 15 amino acids. For the CDR3, the DNA is TGCGCCAGCAGCCCTGGTAGGCGGGGACAAGAGACCCAGTACTTC. Translated, it gives CASSPGRRGQETQYF.

This clonotype occurred many times. The chain carries TRBV20-1 and TRBJ2-1, with D hard to call. CDR1 and CDR2 from the germline V gene are DFQATT and SNEGSKA (reference sequence). V lost 6 bases and J 7 bases, leaving 13 bases between the germline ends. This CDR3 has 12 amino acids. The CDR3 DNA sequence: TGCAGTGCCCGGCCTCGAAGAAATGAGCAGTTCTTC. This codes for CSARPRRNEQFF.

This clonotype was seen at least ten times. CDR3 sequence (DNA): TGCAGTGCTAGAATCCCAACTAGTTGGGACGAGCAGTACTTC. It encodes CSARIPTSWDEQYF. The chain carries TRBV20-1 and TRBJ2-7, with a tentative D call TRBD2 (5 bases). The ends were cut back, 2 bases at V and 5 bases at J, with 16 bases in the middle. This CDR3 contains 14 residues. Germline V gene lookup returns CDR1 DFQATT and CDR2 SNEGSKA (reference sequence).

This clonotype has only a few counts. The rearrangement joins TRBV19 to TRBJ2-2; 12 bases agree with TRBD1. The CDR3 covers 14 residues. Germline CDR1 and CDR2: LNHDA and SQIVND (reference sequence). The V gene end was trimmed by 9 bases and the J gene end by 7 bases; junction bases not matched to a gene: 6. The DNA of the CDR3 is TGTGCCAGCTGGGGACAGGGGGCCGGCGGGGAGCTGTTTTTT. Protein product: CASWGQGAGGELFF.

This clonotype was seen at least ten times. The genes are TRBV12-3 or TRBV12-4 and TRBJ1-1, with D unclear. The CDR3 has 14 residues. Trimming took 6 bases from V and 2 from J, leaving 13 bases between them. CDR3 nucleotide sequence: TGTGCCAGCAGCACGGAGATGGTAAACACTGAAGCTTTCTTT. Translation: CASSTEMVNTEAFF.

This clonotype was observed many times. The chain recombines TRBV28 with TRBJ2-3; 11 bases line up with TRBD2. The CDR3 sequence is 19 residues long. V lost 6 bases and J lost 1; bases outside the gene matches: 15. The V gene's germline CDR1 is MDHEN and CDR2 SYDVKM. CDR3 DNA: TGTGCCAGCAGCCCCCTTAGCTTTCTAGCGGGAGGAGGCACAGATACGCAGTATTTT. Protein: CASSPLSFLAGGGTDTQYF.

The V gene is TRBV4-2, the J gene TRBJ2-6; TRBD2 matches at 9 bases. Germline V gene data show CDR1 as LGHNA and CDR2 as YNFKEQ. The V and J ends lost 3 bases and 0 bases, in that order; junction bases with no gene match: 12. The CDR3 has 20 amino acids. CDR3 DNA sequence: TGTGCCAGCAGCCACCCTACGGAACTAGCGGGCTCCTCTGGGGCCAACGTCCTGACTTTC. This sequence encodes CASSHPTELAGSSGANVLTF.

The chain uses TRBV21-1 and TRBJ2-2. TRBV21-1 is an annotated pseudogene. The CDR3 covers 13 residues. CDR3 protein: CASMVWLTGELFF. The CDR3 DNA is TGTGCCAGTATGGTGTGGCTCACCGGGGAGCTGTTTTTT.

There are many counts of this clonotype. The V gene is TRBV20-1, the J gene TRBJ2-7, with TRBD2 matching over 9 bases. There are 15 residues in the CDR3. Germline CDR1 DFQATT, CDR2 SNEGSKA (reference sequence). Unmatched junction bases numbered 5, after V lost 0 bases and J lost 2 bases. The CDR3 sequence is CSARDSAGGPYEQYF. CDR3 DNA: TGCAGTGCTAGAGATTCAGCGGGAGGTCCCTACGAGCAGTACTTC.

The rearrangement links TRBV3-1 to TRBJ2-2; 8 nucleotides agree with TRBD2. This CDR3 is 15 amino acids long. CDR1 and CDR2 from the germline V gene are LGHDT and YNNKEL (reference sequence). Trimming cost V 3 bases and J 0 bases; bases outside gene matches: 0. CDR3 sequence reads: CASSHGGANTGELFF. DNA for the CDR3: TGTGCCAGCAGCCACGGGGGGGCGAACACCGGGGAGCTGTTTTTT.

This clonotype came up a few times. The rearrangement uses TRBV11-2 and TRBJ2-7, with D tentatively TRBD2 (6 bases). With 3 bases removed from V and 0 bases from J, the gap between germline ends came to 9 bases. There are 14 residues in the CDR3. The germline V gene has CDR1 SGHAT and CDR2 FQNNGV. The CDR3 spells CASSLGLPSYEQYF. CDR3 DNA: TGTGCCAGCAGCTTGGGACTGCCCTCCTACGAGCAGTACTTC.

On this clonotype: A much larger clonotype is one base distant, so this may be a read error. This sequence joins TRBV30 and TRBJ2-1; 10 bases fit TRBD2. The CDR3 extends over 14 amino acids. Looked up from germline, CDR1 is GTSNPN and CDR2 is SVGIG (reference sequence). Trimming removed 6 bases from V and 6 bases from J; junction bases left unmatched: 8. CDR3 region: CACKLAGVSNEQFF. The CDR3, as DNA: TGTGCCTGCAAGCTAGCGGGAGTTAGCAATGAGCAGTTCTTC.

This clonotype was seen ten or more times. V usage is TRBV28 and J usage is TRBJ2-1; 10 bases are shared with TRBD2. After removal of 2 bases from V and 9 bases from J, the junction contained 13 bases not matched to a gene. The CDR3 length is 17 residues. Germline V gene lookup returns CDR1 MDHEN and CDR2 SYDVKM. As DNA, the CDR3 is TGTGCCAGCAGTTTAGCCAGCGGGGGGGCCTTTGTGTCTGAGCAGTTCTTC. Its translation: CASSLASGGAFVSEQFF.

The sample holds a few counts of this clonotype. DNA for the CDR3: TGCAGTGCTAGAGTGCCGGGGGCGGGAGAGACCCAGTACTTC. Its protein is CSARVPGAGETQYF. V and J are TRBV20-1 and TRBJ2-5; D tentatively reads TRBD1 or TRBD2 (6 bases each). V lost 1 base and J lost 4, with 13 bases in between. The CDR3 is 14 amino acids. Germline values: CDR1 DFQATT, CDR2 SNEGSKA (reference sequence).

This clonotype was found many times. This chain uses TRBV20-1 with TRBJ2-7; D gene uncertain. The length of the CDR3 is 11 residues. Germline CDR1 DFQATT, CDR2 SNEGSKA (reference sequence). V shed 6 bases and J shed 9 bases, with 15 bases lying between them. In DNA, the CDR3 is TGCAGTGCCAGCCTTTTGGGCGCGCAGTACTTC. Protein sequence: CSASLLGAQYF.

This clonotype has at least ten counts. This sequence joins TRBV20-1 and TRBJ1-5; D remains unclear. Germline CDR1 DFQATT, CDR2 SNEGSKA (reference sequence). CDR3 length: 13 residues. V lost 0 bases, J lost 2 bases, and 5 bases lay in between. The CDR3 region has the DNA TGCAGTGCTAGAGATCCCGGCAATCAGCCCCAGCATTTT. This codes for CSARDPGNQPQHF.

The J gene is TRBJ2-1, the V gene TRBV11-3; D possibly uses TRBD1 or TRBD2 (5 bases each). CDR1 and CDR2 from the germline V gene are SGHNT and YENEEA. V gave up 0 bases and J gave up 9 bases, with 9 bases separating them. This CDR3 spans 13 amino acids. The CDR3 nucleotides are TGTGCCAGCAGCTTAGATCCTGGGGGTGAGCAGTTCTTC. Translating it yields CASSLDPGGEQFF.

The rearrangement links TRBV9 to TRBJ2-1; D gene ambiguous. Germline CDR1 reads SGDLS; CDR2 reads YYNGEE. The CDR3 has 14 amino acids. With 2 bases removed from V and 0 bases from J, the gap between germline ends came to 6 bases. The CDR3 nucleotides are TGTGCCAGCAGCGTCGATAGCTCCTACAATGAGCAGTTCTTC. Protein product: CASSVDSSYNEQFF.

The table lists this clonotype with many counts. The chain couples TRBV4-1 to TRBJ2-1, with 8 bases identical to TRBD2. V lost 0 bases, J lost 7 bases, and 8 bases stayed unmatched. The CDR3 runs to 16 residues. Germline V gene lookup returns CDR1 MGHRA and CDR2 YSYEKL. CDR3 protein: CASSQDSGGRRNEQFF. The CDR3 DNA is TGCGCCAGCAGCCAAGATTCGGGCGGGAGGCGGAATGAGCAGTTCTTC.

This clonotype was counted many times. The chain links TRBV7-9 to TRBJ2-5; possibly TRBD1 for D (6 bases). Trimming left V 5 bases short and J 2 bases short, with 15 bases between. Germline assignment: CDR1 SEHNR and CDR2 FQNEAQ (reference sequence). The length of the CDR3 is 15 residues. Here the CDR3 DNA reads TGTGCCAGCAGCCACCCCAGGGGAATGCAAGAGACCCAGTACTTC. Protein product: CASSHPRGMQETQYF.

There are many counts of this clonotype. This chain uses TRBV6-1 with TRBJ2-1; maybe TRBD2 (6 bases). The CDR3 runs to 17 residues. V lost 0 bases to trimming and J lost 0 bases, with 12 bases between them. CDR1 MNHNS and CDR2 SASEGT come from the germline V gene. CDR3 nucleotide sequence: TGTGCCAGCAGTGAAGCGGGTGCTAGCGTCTCCTACAATGAGCAGTTCTTC. Its translation: CASSEAGASVSYNEQFF.

Many counts were recorded for this clonotype. V gene TRBV10-3 combines with J gene TRBJ2-1; 8 nucleotides line up with TRBD2. CDR1 is ENHRY, CDR2 SYGVKD, per germline. This CDR3 is built from 16 residues. The J segment lost 13 bases and the V segment lost 3 bases, leaving 17 bases of the junction unmatched. CDR3 protein: CAISEGSAGGPGPQFF. The CDR3, as DNA: TGTGCCATCAGTGAAGGGTCGGCGGGAGGTCCTGGACCCCAGTTCTTC.

This sequence joins TRBV11-2 and TRBJ2-7; D uncertain. The V gene's germline CDR1 is SGHAT and CDR2 FQNNGV. V lost 0 bases and J lost 6, with 9 bases in between. The CDR3 sequence is 13 residues long. DNA of the CDR3: TGTGCCAGCAGCTTAGATCGACGTCTCGAGCAGTACTTC. It codes for CASSLDRRLEQYF.

The chain employs TRBV12-3 or TRBV12-4 and TRBJ2-2; D tentatively reads TRBD1 or TRBD2 (6 bases each). There are 15 residues in the CDR3. The V end lost 2 bases, the J end lost 3 bases, and 10 bases lay between the germline ends. Here the CDR3 reads CASSLNRGHTGELFF. The CDR3 DNA sequence: TGTGCCAGCAGTTTAAACCGGGGGCACACCGGGGAGCTGTTTTTT.

This clonotype was counted many times. This chain links TRBV28 with TRBJ2-7; 7 bases map to TRBD2. Germline CDR1 and CDR2: MDHEN and SYDVKM. The CDR3 totals 14 residues. V dropped 3 bases and J dropped 3; count of bases not matched to a gene: 5. The CDR3 protein is CASSFGGRDYEQYF. The CDR3 DNA reads TGTGCCAGCAGTTTCGGCGGGAGAGACTACGAGCAGTACTTC.

In this sample, this clonotype turned up many times. CDR3 amino acids: CASSRDVARAGELFF. DNA for the CDR3: TGTGCCAGCAGCCGGGACGTCGCTAGGGCCGGGGAGCTGTTTTTT. V and J are TRBV3-1 and TRBJ2-2; perhaps D is TRBD1 or TRBD2 (5 bases each). The CDR3 consists of 15 residues. Germline V lookup: CDR1 LGHDT, CDR2 YNNKEL (reference sequence). The V gene lost 4 bases and the J gene lost 6 bases, with 15 bases spanning the gap.